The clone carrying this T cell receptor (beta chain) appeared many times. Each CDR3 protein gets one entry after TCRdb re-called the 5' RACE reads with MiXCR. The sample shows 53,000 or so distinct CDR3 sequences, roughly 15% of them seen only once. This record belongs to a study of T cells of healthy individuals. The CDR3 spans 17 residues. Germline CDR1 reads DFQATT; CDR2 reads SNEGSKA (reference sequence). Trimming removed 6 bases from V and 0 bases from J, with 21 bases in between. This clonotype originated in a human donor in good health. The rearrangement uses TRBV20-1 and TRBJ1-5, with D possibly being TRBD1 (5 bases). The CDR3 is CSAQGNRGGYSNQPQHF. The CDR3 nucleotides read TGCAGTGCCCAGGGAAACCGAGGTGGATATAGCAATCAGCCCCAGCATTTT.